This is a list of T cell receptor beta chains from one sample in a study of shared clonotypes between healthy human individuals. Profiling relied on immunoSEQ multiplex PCR, and the TCRdb table lists in-frame clones only, not all of them. The table shows around 1.9 million clones, with more than 85% occurring only once. The sequenced material came from naive CD8+ T cells from PBMCs. The source of these receptors is a man aged 18 to 35 in good health. Some clones in this sample may be carry-over from other donors' samples. CDR3s include the opening cysteine and the closing phenylalanine or tryptophan. The D gene is left open where the match is weak. For some rows the clone size is stated as once, few or many, or as a class when expanded; others skip it.

TGTGCCAGCGGCTGGTACGAGCAGTACTTC	CASGWYEQYF	TRBJ2-7	.	TRBV2	.
TGTGCCAGCAGTTACGGGGCCCCCGACAGGTGTGAGCAGTACTTC	CASSYGAPDRCEQYF	TRBJ2-7	.	TRBV6-5	.
TGTGCCAGCAGTCCCGGGACAGGGGTTAATCAGCCCCAGCATTTT	CASSPGTGVNQPQHF	TRBJ1-5	.	TRBV27	TRBD1
TGTGCCAGCAGTGAGACAGGGGGCGAGTACGAGCAGTACTTC	CASSETGGEYEQYF	TRBJ2-7	.	TRBV25-1	TRBD1
TGCGCCAGCAGCCAAGATGCAAGGCTGGGAATGTTGGGCTACACCTTC	CASSQDARLGMLGYTF	TRBJ1-2	.	TRBV4-1	.
TGTGCCAGCAGCTTGGGTTCTAGCGGGAGTTTTTACGAGCAGTACTTC	CASSLGSSGSFYEQYF	TRBJ2-7	.	TRBV5-4	TRBD2
TGTGCCAGCAGTTTAGTGGCAGGACAGCTCCGTCCGTTCTTC	CASSLVAGQLRPFF	TRBJ2-1	.	TRBV28	.
TGTGCCAGCAAAGAATTGGGGTACGAGCAGTACTTC	CASKELGYEQYF	TRBJ2-7	.	TRBV21-1	.
TGTGCCAGCAGCGGCGGACTAGCGGCCTACAATGAGCAGTTCTTC	CASSGGLAAYNEQFF	TRBJ2-1	.	TRBV27	TRBD2
TGTGCCAGCAGTTTTTACAGCGGGAGGGCCAAGGAGACCCAGTACTTC	CASSFYSGRAKETQYF	TRBJ2-5	.	TRBV27	TRBD2
TGTGCCAGCAGCGTAGCTACCGGGGTGGGGGACTATGGCTACACCTTC	CASSVATGVGDYGYTF	TRBJ1-2	.	TRBV9	.
TGTGCCAGCAGTTTGGGTGTGGGTCCTATATACGAGCAGTACTTC	CASSLGVGPIYEQYF	TRBJ2-7	.	TRBV27	.
TGTGCCAGCAGCGCGGGACTAGCGGCGAACACCGGGGAGCTGTTTTTT	CASSAGLAANTGELFF	TRBJ2-2	.	TRBV11-2	TRBD2
TGTGCCAGCAGCTTAGGCATACCCTCTGGAAACACCATATATTTT	CASSLGIPSGNTIYF	TRBJ1-3	.	TRBV5-5	.
TGCGCCAGCAGGGACAGGGAAAACAATGAGCAGTTCTTC	CASRDRENNEQFF	TRBJ2-1	.	TRBV10-1	TRBD1
TGTGCCAGCAGCAAGACAGGGGCAGATACGCAGTATTTT	CASSKTGADTQYF	TRBJ2-3	.	TRBV6-5	TRBD1
TGTGCCAGTAGTATCTCAGGGGCCGCCTACGAGCAGTACTTC	CASSISGAAYEQYF	TRBJ2-7	.	TRBV19	.
TGTGCCAGCACGGAGTGGGGACTCTCTGGGGCCAACGTCCTGACTTTC	CASTEWGLSGANVLTF	TRBJ2-6	.	TRBV2	.
TGTGCCAGCAGCGTAGCCGGCGGGAGGGCCGATGAGCAGTTCTTC	CASSVAGGRADEQFF	TRBJ2-1	once	TRBV9	TRBD2
TGCAGCGTTACGGGGGGGACAGTGGCCTACGAGCAGTACTTC	CSVTGGTVAYEQYF	TRBJ2-7	.	TRBV29-1	.
TGCGCCAGCAGCCAAACGGGACGGCGTGGGGATGAGCAGTTCTTC	CASSQTGRRGDEQFF	TRBJ2-1	.	TRBV4-1	.
TGTGCCAGCAGCTTATGGGTGACGAACGGGGAGCTGTTTTTT	CASSLWVTNGELFF	TRBJ2-2	.	TRBV7-9	.
TGTGCCAGCTCAGACCCCCGGGAGGCTGGGGCCAACGTCCTGACTTTC	CASSDPREAGANVLTF	TRBJ2-6	.	TRBV5-4	TRBD2
TGTGCCAGCAGCTCCGGACAGGGGGCTTTATTAGGTACGCAGTATTTT	CASSSGQGALLGTQYF	TRBJ2-3	.	TRBV7-9	TRBD1
TGCGCCAGCAGTGAGTGGGCGACTAATGAAAAACTGTTTTTT	CASSEWATNEKLFF	TRBJ1-4	.	TRBV10-2	.
TGTGCCAGTAGAAACAGGGCGGACTATGGCTACACCTTC	CASRNRADYGYTF	TRBJ1-2	.	TRBV19	.
TGTGCCAGCAGTCAGGGGGCGGGCACCGGGGAGCTGTTTTTT	CASSQGAGTGELFF	TRBJ2-2	once	TRBV9	TRBD1
TGTGCCAGCAGCTTAGATACGGAAAGGGAGGGAACGACTAATGAAAAACTGTTTTTT	CASSLDTEREGTTNEKLFF	TRBJ1-4	.	TRBV11-2	.
TGTGCCACCAGCAGGACAGGCGTTGGCACTGAAGCTTTCTTT	CATSRTGVGTEAFF	TRBJ1-1	.	TRBV15	.
TGTGCCAGCAGGACCAGGGTAGGGGATGAAAAACTGTTTTTT	CASRTRVGDEKLFF	TRBJ1-4	.	TRBV27	.
TGTGCCAGCAGCTTCCGGCCCTTATATGGCTACACCTTC	CASSFRPLYGYTF	TRBJ1-2	.	TRBV5-4	.
TGTGCCAGCAGTTTATACAGGGGGCATGAAAAACTGTTTTTT	CASSLYRGHEKLFF	TRBJ1-4	.	TRBV27	TRBD1
TGTGCCAGCAGCGTAGCGGCTAGCGGGAGGGGAGGGGCAGCCGGGGAGCTGTTTTTT	CASSVAASGRGGAAGELFF	TRBJ2-2	.	TRBV9	TRBD2
TGTGCCAGCAGCCCGCAGAGGGTCCCAACCTACGAGCAGTACTTC	CASSPQRVPTYEQYF	TRBJ2-7	.	TRBV7-9	.
TGCGCCAGCAGCCAAACCGAGCGGGAGAACTCAGATACGCAGTATTTT	CASSQTERENSDTQYF	TRBJ2-3	.	TRBV4-1	TRBD2
TGCGCCAGCAGCCCGAAAGGTGTTCCTGAAGCTTTCTTT	CASSPKGVPEAFF	TRBJ1-1	.	TRBV5-1	.
TGTGCCAGCAGTTTCAGATACGAGCAGTACTTC	CASSFRYEQYF	TRBJ2-7	.	TRBV28	.
TGTGCCAGCAGCCCTCGAGCCGGGGAGCTGTTTTTT	CASSPRAGELFF	TRBJ2-2	.	TRBV9	.
TGTGCCAGCAGCTTAGCGCCCCAGGACACAGATACGCAGTATTTT	CASSLAPQDTDTQYF	TRBJ2-3	.	TRBV7-8	.
TGTGCCAGCAGTTCAATTAACACCGGGGAGCTGTTTTTT	CASSSINTGELFF	TRBJ2-2	.	TRBV27	.
TGTGCCAGCAGCGATCGATTATTGGACAGGGAAGCTTTCTTT	CASSDRLLDREAFF	TRBJ1-1	.	TRBV7-9	TRBD1
TGTGCCAGCAGCATGGACAGCCTCTATGGCTACACCTTC	CASSMDSLYGYTF	TRBJ1-2	.	TRBV5-6	.
TGTGCCAGCAGCCCGGGACAGGGGTCTGAAGCTTTCTTT	CASSPGQGSEAFF	TRBJ1-1	.	TRBV28	TRBD1
TGCGCCAGCAGCCTCTGGACTAGGGGGAGCTCCTACAATGAGCAGTTCTTC	CASSLWTRGSSYNEQFF	TRBJ2-1	.	TRBV5-1	.
TGTGCCAGCAGCCCTAGTGGCGCCGGGGAGCTGTTTTTT	CASSPSGAGELFF	TRBJ2-2	.	TRBV9	.
TGTGCCAGCGCGAGCAGCTCCTATAATTCACCCCTCCACTTT	CASASSSYNSPLHF	TRBJ1-6	.	TRBV6-5	.
TGCGCCAGCAGCTTAGCAGGGCTGGGGGATGAAAAACTGTTTTTT	CASSLAGLGDEKLFF	TRBJ1-4	once	TRBV5-1	.
TGTGCCAGCAGCCCGCCTAGGACGAGAGCCTACAATGAGCAGTTCTTC	CASSPPRTRAYNEQFF	TRBJ2-1	.	TRBV14	.
TGTGCCACCAGCTCCCCCGGGACAGGCTACGAGCAGTACTTC	CATSSPGTGYEQYF	TRBJ2-7	.	TRBV15	TRBD1
TGTGCCAGCAGCTTGCCCGGCAGGGCCTTCGAGCAGTACTTC	CASSLPGRAFEQYF	TRBJ2-7	.	TRBV5-8	.
TGCGCCAGCAGCCTACCGGACCCTTACAATGAGCAGTTCTTC	CASSLPDPYNEQFF	TRBJ2-1	.	TRBV5-1	.
TGTGCCAGCAGTCCGCGACAGGGGAGCTACGAGCAGTACTTC	CASSPRQGSYEQYF	TRBJ2-7	once	TRBV27	TRBD1
TGCGCCAGCAGTGAGCGGGAGGGGTTGAACACTGAAGCTTTCTTT	CASSEREGLNTEAFF	TRBJ1-1	.	TRBV10-2	.
TGTGCCAGCAGCTCTAGCCCCGGGACTCCCGACTACGAGCAGTACTTC	CASSSSPGTPDYEQYF	TRBJ2-7	.	TRBV13	.
TGTGCCAGCAGCCCCCGGACTAGCGCAGAAAACGGGGATACGCAGTATTTT	CASSPRTSAENGDTQYF	TRBJ2-3	.	TRBV9	TRBD2
TGTGCCAGCAGCCATTGGACTAGCCGTAATGAGCAGTTCTTC	CASSHWTSRNEQFF	TRBJ2-1	.	TRBV9	TRBD2
TGTGCCAGCAGCCAGACGGGACAATCGGCAGATACGCAGTATTTT	CASSQTGQSADTQYF	TRBJ2-3	.	TRBV7-6	.
TGTGCCAGCAGTTTAAGAGGGCCCGAGCAGTACTTC	CASSLRGPEQYF	TRBJ2-7	.	TRBV28	.
TGCGCCAGTCGCATCAGGGGAGGGGATGGCTACACCTTC	CASRIRGGDGYTF	TRBJ1-2	.	TRBV5-1	.